A single sample gave rise to the 27 T cell receptor beta chains below, sequenced in a study of PD-L1 blockade in urothelial cancer. Profiled with immunoSEQ multiplex PCR; TCRdb holds only in-frame clones, not every one. The sample includes 50,000 or so clones, about 80% of them seen just once. This material consisted of PBMCs, taken around atezolizumab (anti-PD-L1) treatment. These receptors came from a man aged 40-55 years with urothelial cancer.

To note about this clone: The junction shows a germline mismatch at one end, possibly a read error. The genes are TRBV4-1 and TRBJ2-3; D might be TRBD2 (6 bases). This CDR3 is built from 14 residues. CDR1 MGHRA and CDR2 YSYEKL come from the germline V gene. CDR3 bases: TGCGCCAGCAGCCAAACAGGTTTGGGTGGGACTCCCCTTTTT. Translation gives CASSQTGLGGTPLF.

There are a few counts of this clone. This chain links TRBV30 with TRBJ1-2; no clear D. With 4 bases removed from V and 5 bases from J, the gap between germline ends came to 5 bases. CDR1 and CDR2 from the germline V gene are GTSNPN and SVGIG (reference sequence). This CDR3 is built from 10 residues. CDR3 in DNA: TGTGCCTGGAACGGGTATGGCTACACCTTC. Translating it yields CAWNGYGYTF.

Here the CDR3 DNA reads TGTGCCAGCAGCCAGGACAGGGGCTCTGGAAACACCATATATTTT. This sequence encodes CASSQDRGSGNTIYF. This chain joins TRBV14 and TRBJ1-3; TRBD1 matches 9 bases. This CDR3 has 15 amino acids. J was trimmed by 0 bases and V by 3 bases; bases with no gene match: 0. The germline V gene encodes CDR1 SGHDN and CDR2 FVKESK.

The rearrangement joins TRBV5-6 to TRBJ2-1; 7 positions match TRBD2. The CDR3 contains 13 residues. Unmatched junction bases numbered 5, after V lost 4 bases and J lost 7 bases. Germline V gene sequence: CDR1 SGHDT, CDR2 YYEEEE. The CDR3 spells CASSVLLANEQFF. CDR3 nucleotides: TGTGCCAGCAGCGTACTACTAGCGAATGAGCAGTTCTTC. Full variable domain (rest looked up from reference TRBV5-6 and TRBJ2-1): DAGVTQSPTHLIKTRGQQVTLRCSPKSGHDTVSWYQQALGQGPQFIFQYYEEEERQRGNFPDRFSGHQFPNYSSELNVNALLLGDSALYLCASSVLLANEQFFGPGTRLTVL.

The chain has TRBV29-1 and TRBJ1-5; TRBD1 might be the D (5 bases). CDR1 and CDR2 (germline): SQVTM, ANQGSEA. The CDR3 is 14 residues long. Trimming left V 4 bases short and J 5 bases short, with 15 bases between. CDR3 residues: CSVGVGQGDQPQHF. The CDR3 DNA follows: TGCAGCGTTGGGGTCGGGCAGGGCGATCAGCCCCAGCATTTT.

V and J are TRBV9 and TRBJ2-5; D call uncertain. There are 12 residues in the CDR3. Trimming removed 3 bases at V and 2 bases at J, with 5 bases between. Germline CDR1 reads SGDLS; CDR2 reads YYNGEE. CDR3 in amino acids: CASSAQQETQYF. CDR3 DNA: TGTGCCAGCAGCGCACAGCAAGAGACCCAGTACTTC. The whole variable domain, filled in from reference TRBV9 and TRBJ2-5, reads DSGVTQTPKHLITATGQRVTLRCSPRSGDLSVYWYQQSLDQGLQFLIQYYNGEERAKGNILERFSAQQFPDLHSELNLSSLELGDSALYFCASSAQQETQYFGPGTRLLVL.

The CDR3 spells CAWTGKGLAGQTQYF. The CDR3 coding sequence is TGTGCCTGGACCGGGAAAGGACTAGCGGGGCAGACCCAGTACTTC. The rearrangement joins TRBV30 to TRBJ2-5; 12 nucleotides match TRBD2. With V trimmed by 4 bases and J by 6 bases, 9 bases remained unmatched. Germline values: CDR1 GTSNPN, CDR2 SVGIG (reference sequence). The CDR3 runs 15 residues.

The count of this clone is one. V and J are TRBV18 and TRBJ2-7, with D perhaps TRBD2 (6 bases). V gave up 4 bases and J gave up 4 bases, with 11 bases separating them. The CDR3 consists of 13 residues. Germline-derived CDR1 and CDR2 are KGHSH and LQKENI. CDR3 in DNA: TGTGCCAGCTCACTTAAGGAGGGGTACGAGCAGTACTTC. This codes for CASSLKEGYEQYF.

The genes are TRBV5-4 and TRBJ2-3; possibly TRBD2 for D (6 bases). Germline-derived CDR1 and CDR2 are SGHNT and YYREEE (reference sequence). The ends were cut back, 1 base at V and 2 bases at J, with 14 bases in the middle. CDR3 length equals 16 residues. The CDR3 nucleotides read TGTGCCAGCAGCTTGAAGATTAGCGGCTACACAGATACGCAGTATTTT. Amino acids: CASSLKISGYTDTQYF.

The genes are TRBV5-3 and TRBJ1-1; D not certain. TRBV5-3 is an ORF, with its function uncertain. The CDR3 loop spans 15 amino acids. V was shortened by 4 bases and J by 3 bases, with 16 bases between the two germline ends. Here the CDR3 reads CARSDPYRTYTEAFF. DNA for the CDR3: TGTGCCAGAAGCGACCCGTATAGGACTTACACTGAAGCTTTCTTT.

This clone has a handful of counts. The gene calls are TRBV28 and TRBJ1-1; D uncertain. The CDR3 loop spans 15 amino acids. The germline gives CDR1 MDHEN, CDR2 SYDVKM. V was trimmed by 3 bases and J by 5 bases, leaving 16 bases between them. Here the CDR3 DNA reads TGTGCCAGCAGTTTGGGGAGGCGTAGGGAAACTGAAGCTTTCTTT. Encoded protein: CASSLGRRRETEAFF.

The chain links TRBV28 to TRBJ2-5; 7 bases match TRBD2. CDR3 length equals 12 residues. With 8 bases clipped from V and 3 bases from J, the junction kept 3 bases outside the gene matches. Germline CDR1 and CDR2: MDHEN and SYDVKM. The chain's CDR3 is CASGLEKETQYF. The CDR3 DNA reads TGTGCCAGCGGACTAGAAAAAGAGACCCAGTACTTC.

The chain recombines TRBV5-1 with TRBJ1-1; 7 bases agree with TRBD1. The CDR3 runs to 16 residues. CDR1 and CDR2 (germline): SGHRS, YFSETQ. Germline trimming cut 0 bases from V and 4 bases from J; bases unmatched to any gene: 9. The CDR3 is CASSLAQGGPFTEAFF. As DNA, the CDR3 is TGCGCCAGCAGCTTGGCCCAAGGGGGCCCTTTCACTGAAGCTTTCTTT. The full variable domain, completed using reference TRBV5-1 and TRBJ1-1, is KAGVTQTPRYLIKTRGQQVTLSCSPISGHRSVSWYQQTPGQGLQFLFEYFSETQRNKGNFPGRFSGRQFSNSRSEMNVSTLELGDSALYLCASSLAQGGPFTEAFFGQGTRLTVV.

V usage is TRBV15 and J usage is TRBJ2-5, with 9 positions matching TRBD2. Germline CDR1 and CDR2: LNHNV and YYDKDF (reference sequence). V lost 3 bases, J lost 4 bases, and 6 bases stayed unmatched. The CDR3 is made up of 15 amino acids. The DNA of the CDR3 is TGTGCCACCAGCAGTGGAGTAGCGGGAGTAGAGACCCAGTACTTC. Its protein is CATSSGVAGVETQYF.

V and J are TRBV14 and TRBJ2-1; D might be TRBD1 (5 bases). The CDR3 contains 16 residues. V was cut by 4 bases and J by 0 bases, with 13 bases left in between. Per the germline V gene, CDR1 is SGHDN and CDR2 is FVKESK. CDR3 bases: TGTGCCAGCAGCCCCCAAAGGGGCAGCTCCTACAATGAGCAGTTCTTC. Translated, it gives CASSPQRGSSYNEQFF. Drawing the rest from reference TRBV14 and TRBJ2-1, the complete variable domain is EAGVTQFPSHSVIEKGQTVTLRCDPISGHDNLYWYRRVMGKEIKFLLHFVKESKQDESGMPNNRFLAERTGGTYSTLKVQPAELEDSGVYFCASSPQRGSSYNEQFFGPGTRLTVL.

The chain recombines TRBV10-3 with TRBJ2-4, with D tentatively TRBD2 (5 bases). CDR3 length: 18 residues. V shed 2 bases and J shed 0 bases, with 17 bases lying between them. CDR1 and CDR2 (germline): ENHRY, SYGVKD. The CDR3 region is CAISEGMDSQIAKNIQYF. CDR3 bases: TGTGCCATCAGTGAGGGAATGGACTCACAAATAGCCAAAAACATTCAGTACTTC.

This chain uses TRBV28 with TRBJ2-5, with 9 positions matching TRBD1. Trimming removed 2 bases from V and 10 bases from J; junction bases left unmatched: 11. The CDR3 spans 15 residues. Germline V CDR1 and CDR2: MDHEN, SYDVKM. CDR3 bases: TGTGCCAGCAGTTTAAAGGTGGGGACAGGGAATTTCCAGTACTTC. Translation: CASSLKVGTGNFQYF.

Here the CDR3 reads CASSYSGPQDTQYF. The CDR3 nucleotides read TGTGCCAGCAGTTACTCGGGGCCACAAGATACGCAGTATTTT. This sequence joins TRBV6-6 and TRBJ2-3; a weak D match, TRBD1 (5 bases). Trimming pared 0 bases from V and 5 bases from J, leaving 9 bases between. CDR1 and CDR2 from the germline V gene are MNHNY and SVGAGI (reference sequence). CDR3 length: 14 residues.

The chain uses TRBV28 and TRBJ1-1; tentative D call: TRBD1 (5 bases). V lost 0 bases to trimming and J lost 8 bases, with 13 bases between them. This CDR3 is built from 14 residues. Germline assignment: CDR1 MDHEN and CDR2 SYDVKM. In DNA, the CDR3 is TGTGCCAGCAGTTTATGGGTGCAGGGCCCAGAAGCTTTCTTT. Its translation is CASSLWVQGPEAFF.

The chain is built from TRBV4-3 and TRBJ2-2; no definite D call. The CDR3 runs to 17 residues. Germline V gene sequence: CDR1 LGHNA, CDR2 YSLEER. The germline V and J ends were trimmed by 2 bases and 0 bases, with 13 bases remaining between them. The CDR3 DNA reads as TGCGCCAGCAGCCAATGGGCAACCCTAACGAACACCGGGGAGCTGTTTTTT. Protein sequence: CASSQWATLTNTGELFF.

This clone was observed a handful of times. The V and J genes are TRBV28 and TRBJ1-3, with D possibly matching TRBD1 (5 bases). Between the trimmed V and J ends, which lost 7 bases and 4 bases, there was a span of 14 bases. Germline CDR1 is MDHEN and CDR2 is SYDVKM. This CDR3 is 14 amino acids long. The CDR3 loop reads CASTFPGPGNTIYF. The CDR3 DNA reads TGTGCCAGCACTTTCCCAGGGCCCGGAAACACCATATATTTT.

This clone was seen only a few times. CDR3 protein: CASSLAQGTGEQYF. In DNA form, the CDR3 reads TGTGCCAGTAGTTTAGCACAGGGAACGGGGGAGCAGTACTTC. The chain links TRBV19 to TRBJ2-7; D is possibly TRBD1 (6 bases). The CDR3 is 14 amino acids. Germline-derived CDR1 and CDR2 are LNHDA and SQIVND (reference sequence). Trimming took 5 bases from V and 7 from J, leaving 18 bases between them.

This chain connects TRBV28 to TRBJ1-5; unclear D gene. Germline V gene data show CDR1 as MDHEN and CDR2 as SYDVKM. The V end was cut by 2 bases, the J end by 3 bases, with 8 bases between. The CDR3 has 14 amino acids. DNA for the CDR3: TGTGCCAGCAGTTTACCACGGTCCAATCAGCCCCAGCATTTT. The encoded protein is CASSLPRSNQPQHF.

The V and J genes are TRBV4-1 and TRBJ2-1, with TRBD2 matching over 11 bases. Germline V gene lookup returns CDR1 MGHRA and CDR2 YSYEKL. With V trimmed by 6 bases and J by 7 bases, 11 bases remained unmatched. The CDR3 is 16 residues long. CDR3 DNA: TGCGCCAGCAGGTCTATCACTAGCGGGAGTGCAAATGAGCAGTTCTTC. Its protein product is CASRSITSGSANEQFF.

CDR3 residues: CAISEGLAGNEQFF. CDR3 sequence (DNA): TGTGCCATCAGTGAAGGACTAGCCGGCAATGAGCAGTTCTTC. This rearrangement joins TRBV10-3 to TRBJ2-1; TRBD2 aligns across 8 bases. Per germline, CDR1 ENHRY and CDR2 SYGVKD. This CDR3 is built from 14 residues. V was clipped by 3 bases and J by 6 bases; unmatched bases: 4.

The chain combines TRBV6-1 with TRBJ2-7; 12 positions match TRBD1. After removal of 6 bases from V and 5 bases from J, the junction contained 2 bases not matched to a gene. The CDR3 runs to 13 residues. The germline V gene has CDR1 MNHNS and CDR2 SASEGT. CDR3 protein: CASRGQGANEQYF. The CDR3 region has the DNA TGTGCCAGCAGGGGACAGGGGGCTAACGAGCAGTACTTC.

V and J are TRBV5-1 and TRBJ2-2; 8 bases align to TRBD2. V shed 6 bases, J shed 4 bases, and the junction held 5 bases outside the gene matches. CDR1 is SGHRS and CDR2 is YFSETQ in the germline V gene. The CDR3 spans 14 residues. The CDR3: CASKEREFTGELFF. CDR3 in DNA: TGCGCCAGCAAAGAGCGGGAGTTCACCGGGGAGCTGTTTTTT.